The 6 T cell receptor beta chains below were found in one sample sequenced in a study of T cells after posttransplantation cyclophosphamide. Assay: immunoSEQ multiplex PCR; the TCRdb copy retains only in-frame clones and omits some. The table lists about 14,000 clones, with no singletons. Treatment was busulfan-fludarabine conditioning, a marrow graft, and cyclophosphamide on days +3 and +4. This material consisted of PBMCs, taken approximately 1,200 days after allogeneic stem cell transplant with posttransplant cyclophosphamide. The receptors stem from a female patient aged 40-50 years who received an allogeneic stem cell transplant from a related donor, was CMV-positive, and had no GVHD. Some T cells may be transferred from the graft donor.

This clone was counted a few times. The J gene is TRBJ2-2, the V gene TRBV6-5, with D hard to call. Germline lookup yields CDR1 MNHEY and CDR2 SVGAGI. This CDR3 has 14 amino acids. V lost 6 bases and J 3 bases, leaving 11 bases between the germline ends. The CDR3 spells CASRRYVDTGELFF. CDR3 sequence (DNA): TGTGCCAGCAGGCGGTACGTGGACACCGGGGAGCTGTTTTTT.

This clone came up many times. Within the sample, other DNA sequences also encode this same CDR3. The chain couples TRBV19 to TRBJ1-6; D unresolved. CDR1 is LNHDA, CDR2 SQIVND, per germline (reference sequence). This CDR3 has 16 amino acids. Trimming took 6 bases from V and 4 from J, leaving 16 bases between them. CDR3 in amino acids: CASSIYGRGYNSPLHF. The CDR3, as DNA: TGTGCCAGTAGCATATATGGACGGGGTTATAATTCACCCCTCCACTTT.

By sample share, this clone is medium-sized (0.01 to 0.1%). This chain's CDR3 is CASSPPGRGQGEQYF. In DNA, the CDR3 is TGTGCCAGCTCACCACCCGGCAGGGGGCAAGGCGAGCAGTACTTC. The chain uses TRBV18 and TRBJ2-7; 8 bases map to TRBD1. Losses at the gene ends were 0 bases for V and 6 bases for J; bases not matched to a gene: 7. The CDR3 extends over 15 amino acids. Germline-derived CDR1 and CDR2 are KGHSH and LQKENI.

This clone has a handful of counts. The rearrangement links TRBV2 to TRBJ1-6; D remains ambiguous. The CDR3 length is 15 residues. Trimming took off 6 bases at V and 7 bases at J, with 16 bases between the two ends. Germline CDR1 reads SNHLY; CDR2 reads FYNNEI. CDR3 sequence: CASRGRGIYNSPLHF. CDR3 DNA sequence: TGTGCCAGCAGGGGGAGAGGGATTTACAATTCACCCCTCCACTTT.

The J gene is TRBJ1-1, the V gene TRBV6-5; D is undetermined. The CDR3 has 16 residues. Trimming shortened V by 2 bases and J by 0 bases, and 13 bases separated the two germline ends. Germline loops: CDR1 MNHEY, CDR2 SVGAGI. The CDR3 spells CASSYPTSPMNTEAFF. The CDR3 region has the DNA TGTGCCAGCAGTTACCCCACAAGTCCGATGAACACTGAAGCTTTCTTT.

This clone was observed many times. CDR3 region: CASGGSGGASKTQYF. In DNA, the CDR3 is TGCGCCAGCGGAGGGAGCGGGGGGGCCTCGAAGACCCAGTACTTC. This chain joins TRBV10-2 and TRBJ2-5; 10 nucleotides line up with TRBD2. CDR1 is WSHSY and CDR2 is SAAADI in the germline V gene. The CDR3 extends over 15 amino acids. The trim removed 8 bases at V and 6 bases at J, leaving 12 bases unmatched.